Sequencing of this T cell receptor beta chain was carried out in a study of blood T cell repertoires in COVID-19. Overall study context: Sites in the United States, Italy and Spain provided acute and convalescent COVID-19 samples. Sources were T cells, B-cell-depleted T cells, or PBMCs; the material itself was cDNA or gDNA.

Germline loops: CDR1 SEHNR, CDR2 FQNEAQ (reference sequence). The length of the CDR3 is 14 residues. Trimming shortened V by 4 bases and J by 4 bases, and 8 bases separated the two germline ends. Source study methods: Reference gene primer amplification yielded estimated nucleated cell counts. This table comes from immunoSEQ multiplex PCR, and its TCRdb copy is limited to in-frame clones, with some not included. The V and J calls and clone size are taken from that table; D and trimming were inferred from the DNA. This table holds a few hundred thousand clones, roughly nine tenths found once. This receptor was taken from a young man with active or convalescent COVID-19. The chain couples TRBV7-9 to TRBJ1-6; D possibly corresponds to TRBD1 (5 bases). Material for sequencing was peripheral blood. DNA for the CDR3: TGTGCCAGCAGCTCCGGGACTTATAATTCACCCCTCCACTTT. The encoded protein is CASSSGTYNSPLHF.